The rows below give T cell receptor beta chains drawn from one sample of a study of blood T cell repertoires in COVID-19. TCRdb's copy holds only in-frame clones and misses some; the assay was immunoSEQ multiplex PCR. The table lists 250,000 to 300,000 clones, 82% of them singletons, with more than 4% in the top ten. The specimen sequenced was PBMCs or T cells enriched from blood (not recorded which). These receptors all come from a man aged 35-49 years who had been exposed to COVID-19. CDR3s include the opening cysteine and the closing phenylalanine or tryptophan. Each record gives: D gene, CDR3 length, clone size, J gene, V gene, CDR3 protein, CDR3 DNA. D genes are given only for firm matches. The size of a clone is reported for some rows only, either as once, few or many, or as a class for expanded clones.

>TRBD2|12|NA|TRBJ2-1|TRBV10-3
CAISAGRDEQFF
TGTGCCATCAGTGCCGGGAGGGATGAGCAGTTCTTC
>TRBD2|12|NA|TRBJ2-7|TRBV9
CASGSGSYEQYF
TGTGCCAGTGGGAGCGGGAGTTACGAGCAGTACTTC
>TRBD2|15|NA|TRBJ2-1|TRBV7-9
CASSSRLAGGNEQFF
TGTGCCAGCAGCTCCCGGCTAGCGGGAGGCAATGAGCAGTTCTTC
>NA|13|few|TRBJ1-1|TRBV10-3
CATRGVKGTEAFF
TGTGCCACCAGAGGGGTTAAGGGCACTGAAGCTTTCTTT
>TRBD1|14|once|TRBJ1-2|TRBV13
CASSFNRGRDGYTF
TGTGCCAGCAGCTTCAACAGGGGGAGGGATGGCTACACCTTC
>TRBD1|15|NA|TRBJ1-4|TRBV5-6
CASTGRGTGREKLFF
TGTGCCAGCACCGGCCGCGGGACAGGGCGGGAAAAACTGTTTTTT
>TRBD1|15|NA|TRBJ2-1|TRBV3-1/TRBV3-2
CASSQDQGAYNEQFF
TGTGCCAGCAGCCAAGATCAGGGGGCATACAATGAGCAGTTCTTC
>NA|14|NA|TRBJ1-5|TRBV6-5
CASRGGQPGQPQHF
TGTGCCAGCAGAGGAGGACAGCCTGGGCAGCCCCAGCATTTT
>NA|17|NA|TRBJ1-1|TRBV11-2
CASSLDTLPNRNTEAFF
TGTGCCAGCAGCTTGGACACCCTCCCTAATAGGAACACTGAAGCTTTCTTT
>NA|14|NA|TRBJ2-7|TRBV4-1
CASSQGEESYEQYF
TGCGCCAGCAGCCAAGGGGAGGAGTCCTACGAGCAGTACTTC
>TRBD1|14|NA|TRBJ1-2|TRBV18
CASSPTGEGYGYTF
TGTGCCAGCTCACCGACAGGGGAAGGGTATGGCTACACCTTC
>TRBD1|17|NA|TRBJ1-6|TRBV23-1
CASSRDRGLAINSPLHF
TGCGCCAGCAGTCGCGACAGGGGGCTCGCGATCAATTCACCCCTCCACTTT
>TRBD1|16|NA|TRBJ2-7|TRBV9
CASSVGSGQGFNEQYF
TGTGCCAGCAGCGTAGGGTCGGGACAGGGCTTCAACGAGCAGTACTTC
>NA|15|few|TRBJ1-1|TRBV7-6
CASSLGGEGLTEAFF
TGTGCCAGCAGCTTAGGGGGGGAAGGGCTCACTGAAGCTTTCTTT
>NA|13|NA|TRBJ2-2|TRBV24-1
CATSDGLTGELFF
TGTGCCACCAGTGACGGACTCACCGGGGAGCTGTTTTTT
>TRBD2|16|NA|TRBJ2-1|TRBV7-3
CASSLALAGGVGEQFF
TGTGCCAGCAGCTTAGCGTTAGCGGGAGGCGTTGGTGAGCAGTTCTTC
>NA|13|NA|TRBJ1-2|TRBV11-2
CASSSSGFYGYTF
TGTGCCAGCAGCTCATCGGGGTTCTATGGCTACACCTTC
>NA|12|NA|TRBJ2-1|TRBV10-3
CAIRTSTGGQFF
TGTGCCATCAGAACATCGACCGGGGGGCAGTTCTTC
>TRBD2|14|NA|TRBJ2-7|TRBV6-5
CASSTLAGGGEQYF
TGTGCCAGCAGTACTCTAGCGGGAGGAGGCGAGCAGTACTTC
>NA|14|once|TRBJ2-5|TRBV24-1
CATSDPRVLGTQYF
TGTGCCACCAGTGATCCCCGGGTCCTAGGGACCCAGTACTTC
>NA|14|NA|TRBJ2-7|TRBV5-1
CASSLDIQSYEQYF
TGCGCCAGCAGCTTGGACATACAGTCCTACGAGCAGTACTTC
>NA|14|NA|TRBJ2-2|TRBV6-5
CATVLYLNTGELFF
TGTGCCACCGTTCTCTATTTGAACACCGGGGAGCTGTTTTTT
>NA|16|NA|TRBJ1-2|TRBV10-3
CAITGFAVATGYGYTF
TGTGCCATCACCGGGTTTGCGGTAGCGACGGGGTATGGCTACACCTTC
>NA|14|NA|TRBJ1-5|TRBV6-5
CASSGSYSNQPQHF
TGTGCCAGCAGCGGGAGTTATAGCAATCAGCCCCAGCATTTT
>NA|18|NA|TRBJ2-4|TRBV5-6
CASSPTTRGTLAKNIQYF
TGTGCCAGCAGCCCGACTACCCGGGGGACTCTAGCCAAAAACATTCAGTACTTC
>NA|13|NA|TRBJ1-2|TRBV2
CASIPGVSYGYTF
TGTGCCAGCATACCGGGGGTGAGCTATGGCTACACCTTC
>TRBD1|21|once|TRBJ1-5|TRBV27
CASSRWGPDRVSSGSNQPQHF
TGTGCCAGCAGCCGATGGGGCCCCGACAGGGTTTCATCAGGTAGCAATCAGCCCCAGCATTTT
>NA|15|NA|TRBJ2-2|TRBV5-1
CASSLITRGPGELFF
TGCGCCAGCAGCTTGATCACTCGGGGTCCGGGGGAGCTGTTTTTT
>TRBD2|16|NA|TRBJ2-5|TRBV7-2
CASSRTHSGAEGTQYF
TGTGCCAGCAGCCGCACTCATAGCGGGGCAGAGGGGACCCAGTACTTC
>NA|14|few|TRBJ1-2|TRBV9
CASSVGGGDYGYTF
TGTGCCAGCAGCGTAGGGGGCGGAGACTATGGCTACACCTTC
>TRBD2|15|NA|TRBJ2-1|TRBV5-1
CASSPTQTSDNEQFF
TGCGCCAGCAGCCCAACTCAGACTAGCGACAATGAGCAGTTCTTC
>NA|12|NA|TRBJ1-2|TRBV27
CASSLQGYGYTF
TGTGCCAGCAGTTTGCAGGGTTATGGCTACACCTTC
>TRBD1|16|once|TRBJ1-5|TRBV18
CASSPPGQGWNQPQHF
TGTGCCAGCTCACCACCGGGACAGGGGTGGAATCAGCCCCAGCATTTT
>TRBD1|14|few|TRBJ2-5|TRBV5-1
CASSFGTAEETQYF
TGCGCCAGCAGCTTCGGGACAGCCGAAGAGACCCAGTACTTC
>TRBD2|14|NA|TRBJ2-3|TRBV5-1
CASRQAGRTDTQYF
TGCGCCAGCAGACAAGCGGGGCGCACAGATACGCAGTATTTT
>TRBD2|16|NA|TRBJ2-1|TRBV24-1
CATSDLAGGAYNEQFF
TGTGCCACCAGTGATCTAGCGGGAGGGGCCTACAATGAGCAGTTCTTC
>TRBD1|15|NA|TRBJ1-1|TRBV5-6
CASRTRQGYGTEAFF
TGTGCCAGCAGGACAAGACAGGGGTATGGAACTGAAGCTTTCTTT
>NA|14|NA|TRBJ1-2|TRBV19
CASNGGLGNYGYTF
TGTGCCAGTAACGGGGGGCTAGGTAACTATGGCTACACCTTC
>TRBD1|14|few|TRBJ2-7|TRBV7-3
CASSYTGGVYEQYF
TGTGCCAGCAGCTATACAGGGGGTGTCTACGAGCAGTACTTC
>TRBD1|16|NA|TRBJ1-2|TRBV3-1/TRBV3-2
CASSQAAGTAAWGYTF
TGTGCCAGCAGCCAAGCCGCGGGGACAGCCGCCTGGGGCTACACCTTC
>TRBD2|19|NA|TRBJ2-7|TRBV4-1
CASSQIPGLAGTLPYEQYF
TGCGCCAGCAGCCAAATACCGGGACTAGCGGGAACTCTTCCCTACGAGCAGTACTTC
>TRBD1|16|NA|TRBJ1-4|TRBV3-1/TRBV3-2
CASSQGVTGGNEKLFF
TGTGCCAGCAGCCAAGGGGTAACAGGGGGGAATGAAAAACTGTTTTTT
>NA|15|NA|TRBJ1-4|TRBV3-1/TRBV3-2
CASSSSGGRNEKLFF
TGTGCCAGCAGCTCCTCCGGCGGCCGTAATGAAAAACTGTTTTTT
>NA|12|NA|TRBJ1-3|TRBV30
CAGNRAGNTIYF
TGTGCCGGCAACAGGGCTGGAAACACCATATATTTT
>TRBD2|18|NA|TRBJ2-1|TRBV18
CASSPPNLRSSGYNEQFF
TGTGCCAGCTCACCACCGAACTTAAGGTCTAGCGGGTACAATGAGCAGTTCTTC
>NA|16|NA|TRBJ2-3|TRBV11-2
CASSHPPEGITDTQYF
TGTGCCAGCAGCCACCCCCCAGAGGGCATAACAGATACGCAGTATTTT
>NA|18|NA|TRBJ2-5|TRBV13
CASSSNSRLGGGQETQYF
TGTGCCAGCAGCTCCAACAGCAGACTAGGTGGGGGCCAAGAGACCCAGTACTTC
>TRBD1|16|NA|TRBJ1-1|TRBV27
CASSSRVGTALTEAFF
TGTGCCAGCAGTTCCCGGGTCGGGACAGCGCTTACTGAAGCTTTCTTT
>NA|15|NA|TRBJ1-4|TRBV7-9
CASSLGQRANEKLFF
TGTGCCAGCAGCTTAGGACAGCGGGCTAATGAAAAACTGTTTTTT
>NA|13|NA|TRBJ1-1|TRBV27
CASSTGHNTEAFF
TGTGCCAGTAGTACAGGGCATAACACTGAAGCTTTCTTT
>NA|11|NA|TRBJ2-4|TRBV20-1
CSAILVPIQYF
TGCAGTGCTATACTAGTTCCCATTCAGTACTTC
>NA|13|few|TRBJ1-2|TRBV29-1
CSVHRGGSYGYTF
TGCAGCGTCCACCGGGGGGGGTCCTATGGCTACACCTTC
>NA|14|NA|TRBJ1-3|TRBV5-4
CASSFAGIRNTIYF
TGTGCCAGCAGCTTTGCCGGTATCAGAAACACCATATATTTT
>NA|15|NA|TRBJ2-3|TRBV14
CASSTLQGPTDTQYF
TGTGCCAGCAGCACCCTACAGGGACCAACAGATACGCAGTATTTT
>TRBD2|21|NA|TRBJ2-7|TRBV7-6
CASSLASRAGGLAGVPYEQYF
TGTGCCAGCAGCTTAGCGTCCAGGGCGGGGGGACTAGCGGGTGTACCCTACGAGCAGTACTTC
>TRBD2|16|NA|TRBJ2-1|TRBV15
CATSRVGTSGGNEQFF
TGTGCCACCAGCAGAGTAGGGACTAGCGGGGGCAATGAGCAGTTCTTC
>NA|16|NA|TRBJ1-1|TRBV6-2/TRBV6-3
CASSSRGHGMNTEAFF
TGTGCCAGCAGCTCGCGGGGTCATGGGATGAACACTGAAGCTTTCTTT
>NA|12|NA|TRBJ1-2|TRBV5-4
CASSERRDGYTF
TGTGCCAGCTCTGAACGGAGAGATGGCTACACCTTC